Below, 17 T cell receptor beta chains from the same sample are listed, as sequenced in a study of T-cell memory formation after mild COVID-19. TCRdb passed the 5' RACE reads through MiXCR, listing each CDR3 protein once. The sample consists of approximately 250,000 distinct CDR3 sequences, 15% of them appearing once. The sequencing sample was made of PBMCs or a T cell subset sorted from them (not recorded which). These TCRs come from an adult woman who had mild COVID-19 (a few samples of this study predate the infection). Cell type and time point are not known.

J is TRBJ2-3 and V is TRBV4-3; a possible D gene is TRBD1 (6 bases). V dropped 6 bases and J dropped 1 base, with 11 bases sitting between them. The germline V gene encodes CDR1 LGHNA and CDR2 YSLEER. The CDR3 runs 14 residues. The CDR3 is CASSQRQGTDTQYF. Written as DNA, the CDR3 is TGCGCCAGCAGTCAACGACAGGGCACAGATACGCAGTATTTT.

The rearrangement uses TRBV7-9 and TRBJ1-5, with D unresolved. Trimming took off 1 base at V and 3 bases at J, with 4 bases between the two ends. This CDR3 contains 13 residues. Germline CDR1 and CDR2: SEHNR and FQNEAQ (reference sequence). CDR3 sequence: CASSLGINQPQHF. For the CDR3, the DNA is TGTGCCAGCAGCTTAGGGATCAATCAGCCCCAGCATTTT.

J is TRBJ2-3 and V is TRBV10-3; D not resolved. The V gene lost 6 bases and the J gene lost 4 bases, with 11 bases spanning the gap. Germline V CDR1 and CDR2: ENHRY, SYGVKD. The CDR3 totals 13 residues. Here the CDR3 reads CAISRAFPDTQYF. DNA for the CDR3: TGTGCCATCAGCCGGGCCTTCCCAGATACGCAGTATTTT.

This chain links TRBV29-1 with TRBJ1-1; 8 bases fit TRBD1. CDR1 and CDR2 from the germline V gene are SQVTM and ANQGSEA. The CDR3 has 14 amino acids. Trimming cost V 6 bases and J 0 bases; bases outside gene matches: 6. CDR3 residues: CSVKGQGMNTEAFF. CDR3 sequence (DNA): TGCAGCGTCAAAGGACAGGGTATGAACACTGAAGCTTTCTTT.

The chain joins TRBV5-1 to TRBJ2-1; 8 bases match TRBD2. J was trimmed by 6 bases and V by 4 bases; bases with no gene match: 9. CDR1 and CDR2 from the germline V gene are SGHRS and YFSETQ. The CDR3 runs 15 residues. CDR3 residues: CASSDLAGDFNEQFF. The CDR3 coding sequence is TGCGCCAGCAGCGATCTAGCGGGCGATTTCAATGAGCAGTTCTTC.

The chain uses TRBV5-1 and TRBJ1-1; 8 nucleotides line up with TRBD1. Per the germline V gene, CDR1 is SGHRS and CDR2 is YFSETQ. This CDR3 is 16 amino acids long. With V trimmed by 0 bases and J by 5 bases, 9 bases remained unmatched. CDR3 region: CASSLARGQGRTEAFF. The CDR3 DNA sequence: TGCGCCAGCAGCTTGGCCCGAGGACAGGGAAGAACTGAAGCTTTCTTT.

This clonotype was observed many times. The chain has TRBV5-4 and TRBJ2-3; 11 positions agree with TRBD2. CDR1 and CDR2 (germline): SGHNT, YYREEE (reference sequence). With 5 bases clipped from V and 2 bases from J, the junction kept 7 bases outside the gene matches. This CDR3 is built from 16 residues. The CDR3 bases are TGTGCCAGCAGACTCCTACTAGCGGGAGACACAGATACGCAGTATTTT. Protein sequence: CASRLLLAGDTDTQYF. Full variable domain (remainder filled in from reference TRBV5-4 and TRBJ2-3): ETGVTQSPTHLIKTRGQQVTLRCSSQSGHNTVSWYQQALGQGPQFIFQYYREEENGRGNFPPRFSGLQFPNYSSELNVNALELDDSALYLCASRLLLAGDTDTQYFGPGTRLTVL.

The V call is TRBV3-1, the J call TRBJ2-5; D might be TRBD1 (6 bases). Germline-derived CDR1 and CDR2 are LGHDT and YNNKEL (reference sequence). V lost 5 bases and J 4 bases, leaving 17 bases between the germline ends. The length of the CDR3 is 15 residues. CDR3: CASSSYPGERETQYF. The CDR3 bases are TGTGCCAGCAGCTCCTATCCAGGGGAACGAGAGACCCAGTACTTC.

The gene calls are TRBV7-3 and TRBJ2-1, with a tentative D call TRBD2 (5 bases). Deletions cut 3 bases from V and 6 bases from J, with 12 bases between. Germline V gene sequence: CDR1 SGHTA, CDR2 FQGTGA. The length of the CDR3 is 14 residues. The CDR3 DNA sequence: TGTGCCAGCAGCTTTACCCTAGCTGCCAATGAGCAGTTCTTC. Protein: CASSFTLAANEQFF.

This clonotype showed up just a few times. The chain recombines TRBV12-3 or TRBV12-4 with TRBJ1-4, with D hard to call. Trimming cost V 4 bases and J 5 bases, with 8 bases left between them. This CDR3 region has 13 residues. CDR3 nucleotide sequence: TGTGCCAGCAGTTCCGAATTAAATGAAAAACTGTTTTTT. Its translation: CASSSELNEKLFF.

This chain connects TRBV11-3 to TRBJ2-2, with D tentatively TRBD2 (5 bases). Per the germline V gene, CDR1 is SGHNT and CDR2 is YENEEA. The CDR3 sequence is 16 residues long. The germline V and J ends were trimmed by 1 base and 2 bases, with 11 bases remaining between them. The CDR3 DNA is TGTGCCAGCAGCTTAGCCGGGGTCGTTAACACCGGGGAGCTGTTTTTT. Translated, it gives CASSLAGVVNTGELFF.

This sequence joins TRBV5-1 and TRBJ2-1; TRBD1 might be the D (5 bases). Trimming stripped 1 base from V and 0 bases from J, with 8 bases between. This CDR3 region has 15 residues. Per germline, CDR1 SGHRS and CDR2 YFSETQ. The CDR3 loop is CASSLIRDSYNEQFF. As DNA, the CDR3 is TGCGCCAGCAGCTTGATCAGGGACTCCTACAATGAGCAGTTCTTC. Based on the CDR3 plus reference TRBV5-1 and TRBJ2-1, the full variable domain is KAGVTQTPRYLIKTRGQQVTLSCSPISGHRSVSWYQQTPGQGLQFLFEYFSETQRNKGNFPGRFSGRQFSNSRSEMNVSTLELGDSALYLCASSLIRDSYNEQFFGPGTRLTVL.

The chain recombines TRBV7-9 with TRBJ2-7, with 9 bases aligning to TRBD2. CDR3 length: 12 residues. The J segment lost 7 bases and the V segment lost 5 bases, leaving 3 bases of the junction unmatched. CDR1 and CDR2 (germline): SEHNR, FQNEAQ (reference sequence). The CDR3 region has the DNA TGTGCCAGCAGCGCTAGCGGGGTTGAGCAGTACTTC. This encodes CASSASGVEQYF. Complete variable domain (other parts from reference TRBV7-9 and TRBJ2-7): DTGVSQNPRHKITKRGQNVTFRCDPISEHNRLYWYRQTLGQGPEFLTYFQNEAQLEKSRLLSDRFSAERPKGSFSTLEIQRTEQGDSAMYLCASSASGVEQYFGPGTRLTVT.

Ten or more counts support this clonotype. The V gene is TRBV7-2, the J gene TRBJ2-3; the D gene is possibly TRBD2 (6 bases). V was clipped by 4 bases and J by 6 bases, with 14 bases between them. CDR1 and CDR2 (germline): SGHTA, FQGNSA. The CDR3 length is 14 residues. The CDR3 bases are TGTGCCAGCAGCTCAACTAGCCTGGTGGATACGCAGTATTTT. Translated: CASSSTSLVDTQYF.

The chain couples TRBV12-3 or TRBV12-4 to TRBJ2-7; D possibly uses TRBD1 or TRBD2 (5 bases each). The CDR3 has 14 residues. Trimming shortened V by 1 base and J by 4 bases, and 11 bases separated the two germline ends. The CDR3: CASSLGQWGYEQYF. CDR3 bases: TGTGCCAGCAGTTTAGGACAGTGGGGGTACGAGCAGTACTTC.

This chain uses TRBV6-5 with TRBJ2-5, with D possibly TRBD1 on 5 matching bases. Germline V lookup: CDR1 MNHEY, CDR2 SVGAGI. The V end was cut by 0 bases, the J end by 1 base, with 6 bases between. There are 14 residues in the CDR3. CDR3 sequence: CASSYSTAQETQYF. The CDR3 DNA sequence: TGTGCCAGCAGTTACTCGACAGCCCAAGAGACCCAGTACTTC.

The chain has TRBV14 and TRBJ2-3, with a possible D match to TRBD2 (5 bases). The CDR3 consists of 16 residues. Germline V gene lookup returns CDR1 SGHDN and CDR2 FVKESK. V lost 4 bases to trimming and J lost 1 base, with 15 bases between them. CDR3 DNA: TGTGCCAGCAGCCCGCCAACTAGAGTCGGCACAGATACGCAGTATTTT. Translating gives CASSPPTRVGTDTQYF.